This T cell receptor beta chain originates from a study of blood T cell repertoires in COVID-19. Study background: COVID-19 samples, acute and convalescent, were from the United States, Italy and Spain. T cells, B-cell-depleted T cells, or PBMCs provided the cDNA or gDNA that served as material.

CDR1 is DFQATT and CDR2 is SNEGSKA in the germline V gene (reference sequence). This CDR3 spans 11 amino acids. A note on this clone: A junction boundary mismatches the germline segment, possibly from a read error.

Per the authors' pipeline: Estimation of nucleated cell counts was performed using reference gene primer amplification. Libraries were prepared by immunoSEQ multiplex PCR; TCRdb keeps only in-frame clonotypes and omits some of them. Clone size and the V and J calls come from that table; the DNA yielded D and trimming. The table lists some 120,000 clones, about four fifths of them singletons. Sequenced: peripheral blood. The TCR originated in a woman aged 50 to 60 with acute or convalescent COVID-19. This rearrangement joins TRBV20-1 to TRBJ2-2, with D possibly being TRBD1 (5 bases). In DNA form, the CDR3 reads TGCAGTGCCAGAGTGCAGGGTCAGCTGTTTTTT. Amino acid sequence: CSARVQGQLFF.